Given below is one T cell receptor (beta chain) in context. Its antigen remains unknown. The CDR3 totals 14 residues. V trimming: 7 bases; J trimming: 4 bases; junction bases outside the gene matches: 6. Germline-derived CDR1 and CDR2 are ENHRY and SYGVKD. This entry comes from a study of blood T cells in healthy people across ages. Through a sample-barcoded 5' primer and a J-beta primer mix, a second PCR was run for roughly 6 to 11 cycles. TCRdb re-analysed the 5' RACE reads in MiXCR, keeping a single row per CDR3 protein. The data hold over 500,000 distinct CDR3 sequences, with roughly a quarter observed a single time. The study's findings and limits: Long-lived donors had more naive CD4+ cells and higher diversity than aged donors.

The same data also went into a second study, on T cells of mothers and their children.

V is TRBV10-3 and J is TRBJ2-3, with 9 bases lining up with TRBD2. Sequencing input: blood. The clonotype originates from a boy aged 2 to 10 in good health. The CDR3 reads CAITGGRASDTQYF. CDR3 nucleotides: TGTGCCATCACGGGCGGGAGGGCCTCAGATACGCAGTATTTT.